One and the same sample provided the 14 T cell receptor beta chains below, sequenced in a study of siplizumab effects on memory and regulatory T cells. TCRdb keeps only in-frame clones here, not all; method: immunoSEQ multiplex PCR. The table lists around 77,000 clones, less than 95% of them singletons, with roughly 28% in the top ten. The sequenced sample was CD8+ T cells sorted from blood. These receptors all stem from a human donor in good health.

The chain uses TRBV5-4 and TRBJ2-7, with 7 bases aligning to TRBD2. The CDR3 is 14 residues long. CDR1 SGHNT and CDR2 YYREEE come from the germline V gene (reference sequence). V lost 4 bases, J lost 3 bases, and 7 bases stayed unmatched. Here the CDR3 reads CASSRTGGLYEQYF. The CDR3 bases are TGTGCCAGCAGCCGGACGGGGGGACTCTACGAGCAGTACTTC.

This rearrangement joins TRBV6-5 to TRBJ2-7, with 11 bases that match TRBD1. This CDR3 spans 16 amino acids. The germline V gene has CDR1 MNHEY and CDR2 SVGAGI. V was pared by 2 bases and J by 4 bases, with 7 bases of the junction left unmatched. The CDR3 bases are TGTGCCAGCAGTTACGCGGCCGGGACAGGGGGGTACGAGCAGTACTTC. It encodes CASSYAAGTGGYEQYF.

This chain uses TRBV6-5 with TRBJ2-7; 8 nucleotides agree with TRBD1. The CDR3 runs to 14 residues. Germline V lookup: CDR1 MNHEY, CDR2 SVGAGI. V trimming: 3 bases; J trimming: 2 bases; junction bases outside the gene matches: 3. For the CDR3, the DNA is TGTGCCAGCAGTTATGGACAGGGAACCTACGAGCAGTACTTC. It yields the protein CASSYGQGTYEQYF.

The CDR3 loop reads CASSLSVSSTGGKNPGELFF. The CDR3 bases are TGTGCCAGTAGCCTTTCCGTCTCCTCGACAGGGGGTAAAAATCCCGGGGAGCTGTTTTTT. This chain links TRBV19 with TRBJ2-2, with 9 bases fitting TRBD1. V shed 6 bases and J 6 bases; nucleotides not matched to a gene: 23. Germline V gives CDR1 LNHDA, CDR2 SQIVND (reference sequence). This CDR3 region has 20 residues.

Only one count was recorded for this clone. The chain is built from TRBV5-5 and TRBJ2-3; a weak D match, TRBD2 (6 bases). Germline loops: CDR1 SGHKS, CDR2 YYEKEE (reference sequence). With 2 bases removed from V and 3 bases from J, the gap between germline ends came to 7 bases. This CDR3 has 13 residues. CDR3 coding DNA: TGTGCCAGCAGCTTCGGGAGTACAGATACGCAGTATTTT. Its translation is CASSFGSTDTQYF.

The rearrangement uses TRBV4-1 and TRBJ1-2; 11 bases map to TRBD1. The CDR3 totals 15 residues. J was trimmed by 6 bases and V by 1 base; bases with no gene match: 4. Germline V gene data show CDR1 as MGHRA and CDR2 as YSYEKL. The CDR3, as DNA: TGCGCCAGCAGCCAAGCGGGACAGGGGGTGGATGGCTACACCTTC. It specifies CASSQAGQGVDGYTF.

The chain employs TRBV6-5 and TRBJ2-3; 11 nucleotides agree with TRBD2. In germline, CDR1 is MNHEY, CDR2 SVGAGI. V lost 5 bases, J lost 2 bases, and 3 bases stayed unmatched. The CDR3 has 15 amino acids. CDR3 coding DNA: TGTGCCAGCAGTACTAGCGGGGGTCTCACAGATACGCAGTATTTT. Its protein product is CASSTSGGLTDTQYF.

CDR3 bases: TGCGCCAGCAGCCTAGGACAGGCGCCTTCCTACGAGCAGTACTTC. The encoded protein is CASSLGQAPSYEQYF. This chain joins TRBV5-1 and TRBJ2-7; 7 positions match TRBD1. The CDR3 contains 15 residues. Germline assignment: CDR1 SGHRS and CDR2 YFSETQ. Trimming took 4 bases from V and 1 from J; bases not matched to a gene: 8.

The V and J genes are TRBV19 and TRBJ1-2, with D possibly being TRBD1 (5 bases). V was shortened by 2 bases and J by 3 bases, with 10 bases between the two germline ends. Germline assignment: CDR1 LNHDA and CDR2 SQIVND (reference sequence). The CDR3 loop spans 14 amino acids. Here the CDR3 DNA reads TGTGCCAGTAGTATAATGACAGAAGACTATGGCTACACCTTC. Translating it yields CASSIMTEDYGYTF.

The chain couples TRBV5-8 to TRBJ1-1; D is uncertain. Germline CDR1 reads SGHTS; CDR2 reads YDEGEE. The CDR3 totals 13 residues. The V gene lost 0 bases and the J gene lost 12 bases, with 15 bases spanning the gap. The CDR3 here is CASSLGSALWTFF. The CDR3 coding sequence is TGTGCCAGCAGCTTGGGATCAGCTTTATGGACTTTCTTT. Filled out from reference TRBV5-8 and TRBJ1-1, the complete variable domain reads EAGVTQSPTHLIKTRGQQATLRCSPISGHTSVYWYQQALGLGLQFLLWYDEGEERNRGNFPPRFSGRQFPNYSSELNVNALELEDSALYLCASSLGSALWTFFGQGTRLTVV.

This CDR3 reads CASSLGTGFDEQYF. CDR3 DNA sequence: TGCGCCAGCAGCTTGGGGACAGGATTCGACGAGCAGTACTTC. The J gene is TRBJ2-7, the V gene TRBV5-1; 7 bases map to TRBD1. The germline V gene encodes CDR1 SGHRS and CDR2 YFSETQ. CDR3 length equals 14 residues. V lost 0 bases, J lost 5 bases, and 5 bases stayed unmatched.

About this clone: This sample includes further DNA sequences coding for the same CDR3. The genes are TRBV27 and TRBJ2-7; the D gene is possibly TRBD1 (5 bases). Trimming took 3 bases from V and 0 from J, leaving 6 bases between them. CDR1 and CDR2 from the germline V gene are MNHEY and SMNVEV (reference sequence). CDR3 length: 13 residues. DNA for the CDR3: TGTGCCAGCAGTTTTCAGGGCTCCTACGAGCAGTACTTC. Translated: CASSFQGSYEQYF.

This chain connects TRBV7-6 to TRBJ1-1, with D uncertain. This CDR3 has 16 amino acids. Germline V gene sequence: CDR1 SGHVS, CDR2 FNYEAQ. Trimming left V 1 base short and J 4 bases short, with 16 bases between. The CDR3 bases are TGTGCCAGCAGCTTAGATCGACCAGGACTGGGCACTGAAGCTTTCTTT. Encoded protein: CASSLDRPGLGTEAFF.

CDR3: CAISGGQGGIGNTIYF. In DNA, the CDR3 is TGTGCCATCAGTGGAGGACAGGGTGGGATTGGAAACACCATATATTTT. The chain carries TRBV10-3 and TRBJ1-3; TRBD1 matches 8 bases. The CDR3 runs to 16 residues. V lost 4 bases, J lost 3 bases, and 8 bases stayed unmatched. CDR1 is ENHRY and CDR2 is SYGVKD in the germline V gene.